This T cell receptor (beta chain) came from a study of blood T cell repertoires in COVID-19. The CDR3 sequence is 14 residues long. CDR1 and CDR2 (germline): SNHLY, FYNNEI. Trimming removed 7 bases at V and 2 bases at J, with 15 bases between. Assay: immunoSEQ multiplex PCR; the TCRdb copy retains only in-frame clones and omits some. The sample gives more than 250,000 clones, over 75% of which show up once; under 11% is in the top ten. This sequence was found in a woman aged 18-30 years who had recovered from COVID-19. Sample: PBMCs or T cells enriched from blood (not recorded which). This chain uses TRBV2 with TRBJ2-7, with a weak D call TRBD2 (5 bases). CDR3 coding DNA: TGTGCCAGCATAACGAAGGGTAGCGCCTACGAGCAGTACTTC. Its translation is CASITKGSAYEQYF.